This T cell receptor beta chain was profiled in a study of blood T cells in healthy people across ages. Study information: For every two T cells, template switching captured about one barcoded beta molecule. Whole-study results and caveats: Whereas aged donors had fewer naive CD4+ cells, long-lived donors had more of them and higher diversity.

Healthy Russian Caucasian donors spanned ages about 6 to 95 years. The junction had 5 bases not matched to a gene; V was cut back by 1 base and J by 5 bases. This CDR3 contains 15 residues. Germline V CDR1 and CDR2: DFQATT, SNEGSKA (reference sequence). A second PCR of about 7 to 12 cycles used a sample-barcoded 5' primer and a J-beta primer mix. MiXCR, applied by TCRdb to the 5' RACE reads, yields one record per CDR3 protein. The repertoire has about 970,000 distinct CDR3 sequences, about 53% of them found once; the top ten carry 20% to 25%. This clonotype was found a few times. Antigen specificity is unknown.

Sequenced sample: blood. The rearrangement links TRBV20-1 to TRBJ1-4, with 9 bases identical to TRBD1. The TCR comes from an older woman in good health. The CDR3 coding sequence is TGCAGTGCTAGAGCCGGGACAGGGCTAAATGAAAAACTGTTTTTT. Its protein is CSARAGTGLNEKLFF.